These 16 T cell receptor beta chains share one sample of origin, sequenced in a study of T cell responses to AZD1222 COVID-19 vaccine. Assay used: immunoSEQ multiplex PCR; TCRdb lists only in-frame clones, some missing. The sample yields 110,000 or so clones, roughly 84% seen once. The material was peripheral blood, obtained 28 days after the second AZD1222 dose. These receptors were taken from an adult who received the AZD1222 COVID-19 vaccine.

The chain has TRBV12-3 or TRBV12-4 and TRBJ2-5, with unresolved D. The V and J ends lost 6 bases and 6 bases respectively, with 11 bases between them. The CDR3 consists of 12 residues. The CDR3 nucleotides are TGTGCCAGCAGCCCTCGAGGCAAGACCCAGTACTTC. This codes for CASSPRGKTQYF.

This rearrangement joins TRBV18 to TRBJ2-7, with 10 bases identical to TRBD2. Losses at the gene ends were 4 bases for V and 1 base for J; bases not matched to a gene: 4. Germline V lookup: CDR1 KGHSH, CDR2 LQKENI. The CDR3 sequence is 15 residues long. The CDR3 region is CASSLSGRPSYEQYF. The CDR3, as DNA: TGTGCCAGCTCACTTAGCGGGAGGCCTTCCTACGAGCAGTACTTC.

The chain carries TRBV19 and TRBJ2-3; possibly TRBD2 for D (7 bases). Germline CDR1 and CDR2: LNHDA and SQIVND (reference sequence). V was cut by 6 bases and J by 1 base, with 17 bases left in between. This CDR3 is 16 amino acids long. This chain's CDR3 is CASSGGGGLGTDTQYF. CDR3 bases: TGTGCCAGTAGCGGGGGAGGGGGGCTTGGCACAGATACGCAGTATTTT. Together with reference TRBV19 and TRBJ2-3, the CDR3 gives the full variable domain: DGGITQSPKYLFRKEGQNVTLSCEQNLNHDAMYWYRQDPGQGLRLIYYSQIVNDFQKGDIAEGYSVSREKKESFPLTVTSAQKNPTAFYLCASSGGGGLGTDTQYFGPGTRLTVL.

This chain links TRBV6-1 with TRBJ2-7; TRBD1 aligns across 9 bases. With 4 bases clipped from V and 5 bases from J, the junction kept 12 bases outside the gene matches. This CDR3 has 16 residues. CDR1 MNHNS and CDR2 SASEGT come from the germline V gene. The CDR3 spells CASSAIPGQGIDEQYF. The CDR3 DNA sequence: TGTGCCAGCAGTGCGATCCCGGGACAGGGAATTGACGAGCAGTACTTC.

In this sample, this clone turned up once. The rearrangement links TRBV6-4 to TRBJ2-1, with TRBD2 matching 8 bases. Germline CDR1 MRHNA, CDR2 SNTAGT. The V segment lost 6 bases and the J segment 7 bases; nucleotides outside the gene matches: 8. The CDR3 has 14 residues. Here the CDR3 DNA reads TGTGCCAGCAGCGCCACATCGGGGGGGAATGAGCAGTTCTTC. This gives the protein CASSATSGGNEQFF.

The V and J genes are TRBV7-2 and TRBJ1-1; perhaps TRBD1 as D (5 bases). V was shortened by 5 bases and J by 2 bases, with 18 bases between the two germline ends. The CDR3 sequence is 16 residues long. Germline CDR1 reads SGHTA; CDR2 reads FQGNSA. The CDR3 DNA is TGTGCCAGCAGCCTCGGGACTCCCGGGGGAAACACTGAAGCTTTCTTT. This codes for CASSLGTPGGNTEAFF.

The chain employs TRBV6-2 or TRBV6-3 and TRBJ1-1; the D is unclear. The V gene lost 5 bases and the J gene lost 1 base, with 11 bases spanning the gap. This CDR3 contains 14 residues. Germline CDR1 is MNHEY and CDR2 is SVGEGT. The CDR3 loop reads CASSHSLTNTEAFF. For the CDR3, the DNA is TGTGCCAGCAGTCACAGCCTTACGAACACTGAAGCTTTCTTT.

The CDR3 sequence is CASSPNREGVTNYGYTF. CDR3 in DNA: TGTGCCAGCTCTCCAAACAGAGAGGGGGTGACTAACTATGGCTACACCTTC. The chain joins TRBV18 to TRBJ1-2; perhaps TRBD1 as D (6 bases). The V and J ends lost 6 bases and 0 bases respectively, with 20 bases between them. This CDR3 contains 17 residues. CDR1 is KGHSH and CDR2 is LQKENI in the germline V gene.

The chain links TRBV29-1 to TRBJ1-2, with TRBD1 identical over 7 bases. This CDR3 region has 14 residues. V lost 6 bases, J lost 4 bases, and 11 bases stayed unmatched. Germline-derived CDR1 and CDR2 are SQVTM and ANQGSEA. The CDR3 nucleotides read TGCAGCGTACATAATGACAGGGAGAGCTATGGCTACACCTTC. Protein product: CSVHNDRESYGYTF.

The chain uses TRBV28 and TRBJ2-1; D may be TRBD1 or TRBD2 (5 bases each). The CDR3 consists of 16 residues. V lost 4 bases and J 6 bases, leaving 19 bases between the germline ends. CDR1 is MDHEN and CDR2 is SYDVKM in the germline V gene. CDR3 sequence reads: CASSSAGQGTSNEQFF. Written as DNA, the CDR3 is TGTGCCAGCAGTTCTGCTGGTCAGGGCACTAGCAATGAGCAGTTCTTC.

This clone has just one count. The CDR3 region is CASSPAGTGGTGELFF. The CDR3 nucleotides are TGCGCCAGCAGCCCTGCCGGGACAGGGGGAACCGGGGAGCTGTTTTTT. The genes are TRBV5-1 and TRBJ2-2; TRBD1 aligns across 11 bases. Germline loops: CDR1 SGHRS, CDR2 YFSETQ. J gave up 5 bases and V 4 bases, and 7 bases lay outside the gene matches. CDR3 size: 16 residues.

This clone has only one observation. V is TRBV6-5 and J is TRBJ2-1; the D is unclear. The CDR3 is 11 residues long. The V gene lost 7 bases and the J gene lost 10 bases, with 11 bases spanning the gap. CDR1 and CDR2 (germline): MNHEY, SVGAGI. The CDR3 nucleotides read TGTGCCAGCAACCATGCTGGCGAGCAGTTCTTC. Translating it yields CASNHAGEQFF.

This clone was detected only a few times. The chain couples TRBV19 to TRBJ1-2; 7 nucleotides match TRBD1. Germline CDR1 and CDR2: LNHDA and SQIVND (reference sequence). This CDR3 region has 14 residues. The trim removed 5 bases at V and 3 bases at J, leaving 6 bases unmatched. CDR3 residues: CASSLGGADYGYTF. The CDR3 nucleotides are TGTGCCAGTAGTTTAGGGGGCGCGGACTATGGCTACACCTTC.

This clone showed up just a few times. This rearrangement joins TRBV7-2 to TRBJ1-2; D might be TRBD1 (6 bases). Deletions cut 3 bases from V and 4 bases from J, with 15 bases between. The CDR3 spans 15 residues. Germline assignment: CDR1 SGHTA and CDR2 FQGNSA. In DNA, the CDR3 is TGTGCCAGCAGCTTTTCACAGGGAGGGAGCTATGGCTACACCTTC. It encodes CASSFSQGGSYGYTF.

By frequency in the sample, this clone is medium-sized (0.01 to 0.1%). The rearrangement uses TRBV6-5 and TRBJ1-4; no clear D. Germline V gene lookup returns CDR1 MNHEY and CDR2 SVGAGI. The CDR3 sequence is 14 residues long. V was cut by 2 bases and J by 6 bases, with 10 bases left in between. DNA of the CDR3: TGTGCCAGCAGTTACGGGCAGGTTGATGAAAAACTGTTTTTT. Encoded protein: CASSYGQVDEKLFF.

J is TRBJ1-2 and V is TRBV5-8; 9 bases agree with TRBD1. This CDR3 is built from 16 residues. Germline trimming cut 1 base from V and 4 bases from J; bases unmatched to any gene: 8. Germline CDR1 reads SGHTS; CDR2 reads YDEGEE. The CDR3 region is CASSLSGQGSGYGYTF. The DNA of the CDR3 is TGTGCCAGCAGCTTGTCCGGACAGGGGAGTGGCTATGGCTACACCTTC. Full variable domain (missing parts from reference TRBV5-8 and TRBJ1-2): EAGVTQSPTHLIKTRGQQATLRCSPISGHTSVYWYQQALGLGLQFLLWYDEGEERNRGNFPPRFSGRQFPNYSSELNVNALELEDSALYLCASSLSGQGSGYGYTFGSGTRLTVV.